Listed here are 21 T cell receptor beta chains from one sample, sequenced in a study of control samples from healthy donors and cancer patients. Only in-frame clones appear in the TCRdb table, and some are missing; sequencing was by immunoSEQ multiplex PCR. The top ten hold more than 8% of the sample, which has around 120,000 clones, 87% seen once. Sequences were obtained from blood. The receptors were gathered from a middle-aged man in good health.

The V and J genes are TRBV13 and TRBJ1-2; D remains unclear. CDR1 is PRHDT and CDR2 is FYEKMQ in the germline V gene (reference sequence). This CDR3 has 16 amino acids. V was pared by 4 bases and J by 3 bases, with 18 bases between. The CDR3 is CASSSLGSVTHYGYTF. For the CDR3, the DNA is TGTGCCAGCAGCTCCCTAGGGTCAGTTACGCACTATGGCTACACCTTC.

This chain connects TRBV7-2 to TRBJ2-3; 14 bases line up with TRBD2. The CDR3 consists of 17 residues. Per germline, CDR1 SGHTA and CDR2 FQGNSA. The trim removed 5 bases at V and 4 bases at J, leaving 8 bases unmatched. The CDR3 is CASSPQTSGGAADTQYF. CDR3 in DNA: TGTGCCAGCAGCCCCCAGACTAGCGGGGGGGCGGCAGATACGCAGTATTTT.

The gene calls are TRBV3-1 (or the pseudogene TRBV3-2) and TRBJ1-2; D gene unclear. This CDR3 is built from 15 residues. The ends were cut back, 0 bases at V and 2 bases at J, with 10 bases in the middle. Germline V gene sequence: CDR1 LGHDT, CDR2 YNNKEL (reference sequence). The DNA for the CDR3 is TGTGCCAGCAGCCAAGATCGGCGGGAAAACTATGGCTACACCTTC. This gives the protein CASSQDRRENYGYTF.

The gene calls are TRBV5-1 and TRBJ2-1; 13 bases map to TRBD2. V trimming: 4 bases; J trimming: 5 bases; junction bases outside the gene matches: 12. Germline loops: CDR1 SGHRS, CDR2 YFSETQ. This CDR3 is 18 amino acids long. Here the CDR3 reads CASSRLTSGGAVDNEQFF. The CDR3 region has the DNA TGCGCCAGCAGCCGACTTACTAGCGGGGGGGCCGTGGACAATGAGCAGTTCTTC.

This chain connects TRBV2 to TRBJ2-4; possible D gene TRBD1, 5 bases. V lost 3 bases and J lost 0, with 9 bases in between. This CDR3 has 15 amino acids. The germline V gene has CDR1 SNHLY and CDR2 FYNNEI. The DNA of the CDR3 is TGTGCCAGCAGTGAGTCAGGGTTAGCCAAAAACATTCAGTACTTC. It translates to CASSESGLAKNIQYF.

The chain recombines TRBV10-3 with TRBJ2-7; TRBD2 agrees at 11 bases. Per germline, CDR1 ENHRY and CDR2 SYGVKD. The CDR3 contains 19 residues. With V trimmed by 3 bases and J by 5 bases, 18 bases remained unmatched. As DNA, the CDR3 is TGTGCCATCAGTGATCCGACTAGCGGGGTCCGCCGACATGGGAACGAGCAGTACTTC. Translation: CAISDPTSGVRRHGNEQYF.

The chain is built from TRBV6-2 or TRBV6-3 and TRBJ1-6; TRBD1 aligns across 9 bases. Germline CDR1 is MNHEY and CDR2 is SVGEGT. V gave up 5 bases and J gave up 11 bases; unmatched junction bases: 7. The CDR3 is made up of 14 amino acids. CDR3 sequence reads: CASSKDRGWAPLHF. The CDR3 DNA sequence: TGTGCCAGCAGTAAAGACAGGGGGTGGGCACCCCTCCACTTT.

The chain recombines TRBV4-1 with TRBJ1-6; 7 bases line up with TRBD1. The length of the CDR3 is 14 residues. With V trimmed by 0 bases and J by 7 bases, 0 bases remained unmatched. CDR1 is MGHRA, CDR2 YSYEKL, per germline. The CDR3 is CASSQDRGNSPLHF. CDR3 nucleotide sequence: TGCGCCAGCAGCCAAGACAGGGGGAATTCACCCCTCCACTTT.

V is TRBV6-5 and J is TRBJ1-1; no definite D call. CDR1 and CDR2 from the germline V gene are MNHEY and SVGAGI. The length of the CDR3 is 13 residues. Trimming shortened V by 0 bases and J by 4 bases, and 6 bases separated the two germline ends. The CDR3: CASSYSRGTEAFF. DNA of the CDR3: TGTGCCAGCAGTTACTCGAGAGGCACTGAAGCTTTCTTT.

This chain links TRBV29-1 with TRBJ2-1, with a tentative D call TRBD1 (6 bases). The germline V gene has CDR1 SQVTM and CDR2 ANQGSEA. V shed 6 bases and J shed 4 bases, with 13 bases lying between them. The CDR3 consists of 13 residues. The CDR3 DNA sequence: TGCAGCGTGCACGGACAGCATTACAATGAGCAGTTCTTC. Its protein product is CSVHGQHYNEQFF.

This chain links TRBV9 with TRBJ1-2; no clear D. V was cut by 1 base and J by 1 base, with 8 bases left in between. The germline CDR1 and CDR2 sequences are SGDLS and YYNGEE. CDR3 size: 14 residues. The CDR3: CASSVSRFNYGYTF. The CDR3 DNA follows: TGTGCCAGCAGCGTATCCCGATTTAACTATGGCTACACCTTC.

This clone came up a few times. The CDR3 bases are TGTGCCAGCAGCTTAGAAGGGCTTCAGAACAATGAGCAGTTCTTC. This encodes CASSLEGLQNNEQFF. This sequence joins TRBV11-3 and TRBJ2-1; D not certain. Germline V gene sequence: CDR1 SGHNT, CDR2 YENEEA. This CDR3 contains 15 residues. V dropped 0 bases and J dropped 5 bases, with 11 bases sitting between them.

This rearrangement joins TRBV7-3 to TRBJ1-2, with TRBD1 matching over 7 bases. This CDR3 spans 14 amino acids. Germline V gene sequence: CDR1 SGHTA, CDR2 FQGTGA. The V gene end was trimmed by 0 bases and the J gene end by 4 bases; junction bases not matched to a gene: 2. The CDR3, as DNA: TGTGCCAGCAGCTTAACGGCAGGGGGCTATGGCTACACCTTC. Translated: CASSLTAGGYGYTF. The full variable domain, rest sourced from reference TRBV7-3 and TRBJ1-2, is GAGVSQTPSNKVTEKGKYVELRCDPISGHTALYWYRQSLGQGPEFLIYFQGTGAADDSGLPNDRFFAVRPEGSVSTLKIQRTERGDSAVYLCASSLTAGGYGYTFGSGTRLTVV.

The chain joins TRBV7-6 to TRBJ2-3, with D tentatively TRBD2 (7 bases). The V end lost 5 bases, the J end lost 0 bases, and 15 bases lay between the germline ends. Looked up from germline, CDR1 is SGHVS and CDR2 is FNYEAQ. The CDR3 runs to 16 residues. This CDR3 reads CASSPSGGASTDTQYF. In DNA, the CDR3 is TGTGCCAGCAGCCCAAGTGGGGGGGCTAGCACAGATACGCAGTATTTT. Together with reference TRBV7-6 and TRBJ2-3, the CDR3 gives the full variable domain: GAGVSQSPRYKVTKRGQDVALRCDPISGHVSLYWYRQALGQGPEFLTYFNYEAQQDKSGLPNDRFSAERPEGSISTLTIQRTEQRDSAMYRCASSPSGGASTDTQYFGPGTRLTVL.

The rearrangement joins TRBV5-6 to TRBJ1-1; 9 nucleotides line up with TRBD1. This CDR3 region has 17 residues. V lost 0 bases to trimming and J lost 4 bases; unmatched junction nucleotides: 10. From germline, CDR1 is SGHDT and CDR2 YYEEEE. The CDR3 DNA sequence: TGTGCCAGCAGCTTGGGGGTAGGGACAGGGTGGGGCACTGAAGCTTTCTTT. This translates into CASSLGVGTGWGTEAFF.

The chain is built from TRBV27 and TRBJ1-2; possible D gene TRBD1, 6 bases. CDR3 length: 16 amino acids. From germline, CDR1 is MNHEY and CDR2 SMNVEV (reference sequence). With 0 bases removed from V and 1 base from J, the gap between germline ends came to 12 bases. This chain's CDR3 is CASSLSGGPVNYGYTF. For the CDR3, the DNA is TGTGCCAGCAGTTTATCGGGGGGCCCCGTTAACTATGGCTACACCTTC.

J is TRBJ2-7 and V is TRBV13, with D possibly TRBD1 on 5 matching bases. Trimming left V 1 base short and J 5 bases short, with 12 bases between. In germline, CDR1 is PRHDT, CDR2 FYEKMQ (reference sequence). The CDR3 spans 14 residues. CDR3 sequence reads: CASSLAPGQNEQYF. CDR3 DNA sequence: TGTGCCAGCAGCTTAGCGCCAGGGCAGAACGAGCAGTACTTC.

The V call is TRBV6-5, the J call TRBJ2-1; D unresolved. V was clipped by 2 bases and J by 5 bases, with 1 base between them. Germline V CDR1 and CDR2: MNHEY, SVGAGI. This CDR3 comprises 11 residues. The CDR3 here is CASSYHNEQFF. The CDR3 nucleotides read TGTGCCAGCAGTTACCACAATGAGCAGTTCTTC.

This clone has a single count. The J gene is TRBJ1-4, the V gene TRBV11-3, with D perhaps TRBD1 (6 bases). Per the germline V gene, CDR1 is SGHNT and CDR2 is YENEEA. Trimming pared 2 bases from V and 8 bases from J, leaving 18 bases between. The CDR3 length is 16 residues. CDR3 sequence (DNA): TGTGCCAGCAGCTTAAGTCTCCCAGGGGAGAAGGAAAAACTGTTTTTT. This gives the protein CASSLSLPGEKEKLFF.

This chain joins TRBV6-2 or TRBV6-3 and TRBJ1-4; TRBD1 agrees at 12 bases. Germline CDR1 is MNHEY and CDR2 is SVGEGT. Trimming cost V 6 bases and J 8 bases; bases outside gene matches: 7. This CDR3 is built from 15 residues. The CDR3 spells CASSRSGTGGEKLFF. CDR3 coding DNA: TGTGCCAGCAGCCGTTCCGGGACAGGGGGCGAAAAACTGTTTTTT.

This chain links TRBV6-1 with TRBJ2-7, with D possibly TRBD2 on 6 matching bases. CDR1 is MNHNS and CDR2 is SASEGT in the germline V gene. The CDR3 has 17 residues. Trimming stripped 2 bases from V and 0 bases from J, with 17 bases between. The DNA of the CDR3 is TGTGCCAGCAGTGAACTACTAGCCACAGGACCCTCCTACGAGCAGTACTTC. Amino acid sequence: CASSELLATGPSYEQYF.